Following are 28 T cell receptor beta chains from one sample sequenced in a study of response to subunit inactivated influenza vaccine. TCRdb re-called the RT-PCR reads with MiXCR, one entry per CDR3 protein. The sample includes a few hundred thousand distinct CDR3 sequences, about a fifth of them seen just once. The input for sequencing was PBMCs from blood, taken around 22 months after vaccination. Source of these receptors: a man aged 45 to 70 who received an inactivated influenza vaccine.

The rearrangement joins TRBV7-2 to TRBJ1-5; possible D gene TRBD1, 6 bases. The CDR3 totals 15 residues. Trimming left V 1 base short and J 3 bases short, with 10 bases between. The germline gives CDR1 SGHTA, CDR2 FQGNSA. The CDR3 spells CASSLVRGPNQPQHF. CDR3 DNA sequence: TGTGCCAGCAGCTTAGTGCGGGGGCCCAATCAGCCCCAGCATTTT.

This clonotype was seen ten or more times. The chain employs TRBV15 and TRBJ1-2; tentatively, D is TRBD1 (5 bases). The CDR3 runs to 16 residues. Trimming removed 5 bases from V and 4 bases from J, with 20 bases in between. The germline V gene has CDR1 LNHNV and CDR2 YYDKDF (reference sequence). CDR3 sequence (DNA): TGTGCCACCAGCGGACATAAGTCCCCCCGGAGCTATGGCTACACCTTC. Encoded protein: CATSGHKSPRSYGYTF.

This chain uses TRBV7-3 with TRBJ2-2, with 7 bases matching TRBD1. The CDR3 loop spans 16 amino acids. After removal of 4 bases from V and 0 bases from J, the junction contained 5 bases not matched to a gene. Germline CDR1 SGHTA, CDR2 FQGTGA. Here the CDR3 reads CASSSTGATNTGELFF. CDR3 in DNA: TGTGCCAGCAGCTCAACAGGGGCGACGAACACCGGGGAGCTGTTTTTT.

This clonotype turned up a few times. The chain links TRBV4-2 to TRBJ1-2; perhaps TRBD1 as D (5 bases). This CDR3 comprises 20 residues. Per the germline V gene, CDR1 is LGHNA and CDR2 is YNFKEQ. V was cut by 2 bases and J by 0 bases, with 25 bases left in between. The CDR3 DNA follows: TGTGCCAGCAGCCAACAAGATTGGGGGGAGGCACGACGGACTAACTATGGCTACACCTTC. Residues: CASSQQDWGEARRTNYGYTF.

This clonotype has just a few counts. The chain employs TRBV6-5 and TRBJ2-1; the match to TRBD2 covers 9 bases. The CDR3 has 16 amino acids. V was pared by 0 bases and J by 4 bases, with 4 bases of the junction left unmatched. CDR1 and CDR2 from the germline V gene are MNHEY and SVGAGI. CDR3 nucleotide sequence: TGTGCCAGCAGTTACTCGGCGGGAGGGGCATACAATGAGCAGTTCTTC. This gives the protein CASSYSAGGAYNEQFF.

V usage is TRBV20-1 and J usage is TRBJ2-7; maybe TRBD1 (6 bases). CDR3 size: 16 residues. Deletions cut 3 bases from V and 2 bases from J, with 20 bases between. CDR1 and CDR2 from the germline V gene are DFQATT and SNEGSKA (reference sequence). The CDR3 region is CSARGLGGDTTYEQYF. As DNA, the CDR3 is TGCAGTGCTAGGGGTTTAGGTGGGGACACTACCTACGAGCAGTACTTC.

This clonotype has only a few counts. This rearrangement joins TRBV12-3 or TRBV12-4 to TRBJ2-5, with D perhaps TRBD1 or TRBD2 (5 bases each). The ends were cut back, 2 bases at V and 5 bases at J, with 15 bases in the middle. The CDR3 has 15 amino acids. The CDR3 reads CASSLPSGRRETQYF. CDR3 DNA sequence: TGTGCCAGCAGTTTACCCTCAGGGAGACGCGAGACCCAGTACTTC.

This clonotype was found many times. This chain links TRBV28 with TRBJ1-5; 8 bases align to TRBD1. The CDR3 sequence is 15 residues long. The V gene end was trimmed by 6 bases and the J gene end by 2 bases; junction bases not matched to a gene: 6. The germline gives CDR1 MDHEN, CDR2 SYDVKM. The CDR3 nucleotides are TGTGCCAGCAGCCTGTTGACAGGGGGCAATCAGCCCCAGCATTTT. It specifies CASSLLTGGNQPQHF.

The chain couples TRBV5-1 to TRBJ1-4, with TRBD1 matching 8 bases. Unmatched junction bases numbered 6, after V lost 4 bases and J lost 7 bases. Per the germline V gene, CDR1 is SGHRS and CDR2 is YFSETQ. CDR3 size: 14 residues. CDR3 nucleotides: TGCGCCAGCAGCGCGGGACAGGTCTCTGAAAAACTGTTTTTT. It yields the protein CASSAGQVSEKLFF.

J is TRBJ1-4 and V is TRBV29-1, with D possibly being TRBD1 (5 bases). V gave up 6 bases and J gave up 0 bases, with 8 bases separating them. The length of the CDR3 is 13 residues. Germline-derived CDR1 and CDR2 are SQVTM and ANQGSEA. CDR3 in amino acids: CSVQGATNEKLFF. The CDR3 DNA reads TGCAGCGTCCAGGGCGCAACTAATGAAAAACTGTTTTTT.

This clonotype has at least ten counts. The chain combines TRBV5-1 with TRBJ1-5; the D gene is possibly TRBD1 (6 bases). Germline CDR1 is SGHRS and CDR2 is YFSETQ. The CDR3 extends over 15 amino acids. V was clipped by 3 bases and J by 6 bases, with 16 bases between them. The CDR3 is CASSSTGLMGQPQHF. As DNA, the CDR3 is TGCGCCAGCAGCTCAACAGGGCTGATGGGTCAGCCCCAGCATTTT.

The chain recombines TRBV7-8 with TRBJ2-2; weak D call: TRBD1 (5 bases). Germline V gene data show CDR1 as SGHVS and CDR2 as FQNEAQ. Deletions cut 7 bases from V and 3 bases from J, with 18 bases between. The CDR3 has 16 amino acids. CDR3 sequence: CASTLYQGAYTGELFF. DNA for the CDR3: TGTGCCAGCACCCTTTATCAGGGCGCGTACACCGGGGAGCTGTTTTTT.

Written as DNA, the CDR3 is TGTGCCAGCAACCCCTGGCAGTCGAACTACGAGCAGTACTTC. Amino acid sequence: CASNPWQSNYEQYF. The genes are TRBV6-2 or TRBV6-3 and TRBJ2-7; no clear D. CDR3 size: 14 residues. Per the germline V gene, CDR1 is MNHEY and CDR2 is SVGEGT. Trimming removed 7 bases from V and 3 bases from J, with 16 bases in between.

CDR3 in amino acids: CASSLDWGNTEAFF. For the CDR3, the DNA is TGCGCCAGCAGCTTGGATTGGGGGAACACTGAAGCTTTCTTT. J is TRBJ1-1 and V is TRBV5-1; D gene uncertain. Germline V lookup: CDR1 SGHRS, CDR2 YFSETQ. Trimming removed 0 bases from V and 1 base from J, with 7 bases in between. The CDR3 is 14 amino acids.

The genes are TRBV29-1 and TRBJ1-1; 10 positions match TRBD1. V trimming: 3 bases; J trimming: 3 bases; junction bases outside the gene matches: 4. Germline CDR1 is SQVTM and CDR2 is ANQGSEA. The CDR3 sequence is 14 residues long. In DNA, the CDR3 is TGCAGCGTTGACCGGGACAGGGGTTACACTGAAGCTTTCTTT. Translation gives CSVDRDRGYTEAFF.

The rearrangement links TRBV27 to TRBJ2-4; 7 positions match TRBD2. The V gene end was trimmed by 0 bases and the J gene end by 3 bases; junction bases not matched to a gene: 5. Germline V gives CDR1 MNHEY, CDR2 SMNVEV (reference sequence). The CDR3 totals 16 residues. The CDR3 region is CASSLSSGVSKNIQYF. The CDR3 bases are TGTGCCAGCAGTTTATCAAGCGGGGTCAGCAAAAACATTCAGTACTTC.

This clonotype was observed a few times. The chain couples TRBV20-1 to TRBJ1-3, with unresolved D. Looked up from germline, CDR1 is DFQATT and CDR2 is SNEGSKA (reference sequence). The CDR3 has 14 amino acids. V lost 1 base and J 0 bases, leaving 7 bases between the germline ends. DNA for the CDR3: TGCAGTGCTAGAGGTCGGACCTCTGGAAACACCATATATTTT. Translation gives CSARGRTSGNTIYF.

The CDR3 sequence: CASSQDGSRGFGEQYF. CDR3 nucleotides: TGCGCCAGCAGCCAAGATGGTTCGCGGGGCTTTGGCGAGCAGTACTTC. The V call is TRBV4-3, the J call TRBJ2-7, with D perhaps matching TRBD2 (6 bases). Looked up from germline, CDR1 is LGHNA and CDR2 is YSLEER. Trimming took 0 bases from V and 6 from J, leaving 18 bases between them. The CDR3 runs to 16 residues.

This clonotype has a handful of counts. The chain carries TRBV25-1 and TRBJ2-3, with no clear D. V was clipped by 1 base and J by 6 bases, with 8 bases between them. Germline values: CDR1 MGHDK, CDR2 SYGVNS. The CDR3 runs to 13 residues. DNA of the CDR3: TGTGCCAGCAGTGAATTGGGTGAGGATACGCAGTATTTT. Protein: CASSELGEDTQYF.

The chain employs TRBV18 and TRBJ1-1; D gene unclear. Germline CDR1 KGHSH, CDR2 LQKENI. This CDR3 is 14 amino acids long. V was clipped by 3 bases and J by 0 bases, with 8 bases between them. The CDR3 coding sequence is TGTGCCAGCTCACCGGGCGCCGTGAACACTGAAGCTTTCTTT. Amino acids: CASSPGAVNTEAFF.

This clonotype was seen at least ten times. This CDR3 reads CATSDFRGARGYTF. The CDR3 region has the DNA TGTGCCACCAGTGATTTCAGGGGGGCGAGAGGCTACACCTTC. The chain combines TRBV24-1 with TRBJ1-2; 7 positions agree with TRBD1. J gave up 8 bases and V 1 base, and 6 bases lay outside the gene matches. This CDR3 contains 14 residues. CDR1 is KGHDR, CDR2 SFDVKD, per germline.

Only a few counts were recorded for this clonotype. The V gene is TRBV12-3 or TRBV12-4, the J gene TRBJ2-1, with D maybe TRBD2 (5 bases). With 6 bases removed from V and 0 bases from J, the gap between germline ends came to 12 bases. The CDR3 totals 15 residues. The CDR3: CASRARENSYNEQFF. In nucleotides, the CDR3 is TGTGCCAGCAGAGCGAGGGAAAACTCCTACAATGAGCAGTTCTTC.

This clonotype was seen repeatedly, ten times or more. The CDR3 nucleotides are TGTGCCAGCTCACCACAAAGGGGATGGGACGAGCAGTACTTC. This translates into CASSPQRGWDEQYF. The V and J genes are TRBV18 and TRBJ2-7, with D possibly matching TRBD1 (5 bases). V dropped 1 base and J dropped 5 bases, with 12 bases sitting between them. CDR1 and CDR2 from the germline V gene are KGHSH and LQKENI. The CDR3 is 14 residues long.

In this sample, this clonotype turned up many times. This chain connects TRBV12-3 or TRBV12-4 to TRBJ1-1, with a weak D call TRBD1 (6 bases). This CDR3 region has 14 residues. Between the trimmed V and J ends, which lost 5 bases and 5 bases, there was a span of 15 bases. Here the CDR3 reads CASSGHRAGTEAFF. CDR3 coding DNA: TGTGCCAGCAGTGGGCACAGGGCGGGGACTGAAGCTTTCTTT.

The genes are TRBV7-6 and TRBJ2-1; 10 bases map to TRBD2. Germline V gene data show CDR1 as SGHVS and CDR2 as FNYEAQ. J lost 8 bases, V lost 5 bases, and 15 bases had no gene match. The CDR3 runs to 17 residues. The CDR3: CASSLRRSGGAFDEQFF. The CDR3 DNA reads as TGTGCCAGCAGCCTACGTCGAAGCGGGGGGGCCTTTGATGAGCAGTTCTTC.

This clonotype was picked up many times. The V and J genes are TRBV11-2 and TRBJ1-2; D gene unclear. V shed 1 base and J shed 4 bases, with 7 bases lying between them. Germline V CDR1 and CDR2: SGHAT, FQNNGV. CDR3 length: 13 residues. Here the CDR3 DNA reads TGTGCCAGCAGCTTAGGCCCGGCCTATGGCTACACCTTC. Residues: CASSLGPAYGYTF.

This clonotype has more than one count but fewer than ten. The chain uses TRBV3-1 and TRBJ2-2; D assignment may be TRBD1 or TRBD2 (5 bases each). The CDR3 loop spans 15 amino acids. Per the germline V gene, CDR1 is LGHDT and CDR2 is YNNKEL (reference sequence). Trimming pared 5 bases from V and 5 bases from J, leaving 15 bases between. CDR3 residues: CASSARDRRTGELFF. CDR3 nucleotide sequence: TGTGCCAGCAGCGCCCGGGACCGACGGACCGGGGAGCTGTTTTTT.

The chain has TRBV6-2 or TRBV6-3 and TRBJ2-5, with TRBD1 as a possible D gene (5 bases). V dropped 6 bases and J dropped 5 bases, with 13 bases sitting between them. There are 13 residues in the CDR3. Germline values: CDR1 MNHEY, CDR2 SVGEGT. The CDR3 DNA reads as TGTGCCAGCAGATTTTCAGGGCGGGAGACCCAGTACTTC. Its protein is CASRFSGRETQYF.